Listed here are 5 T cell receptor beta chains from one sample, sequenced in a study of human T cells and chemical hapten exposure. Time point: pre-sensitization, week 0. Noted treatment: therapeutic diphenylcyclopropenone sensitization with weekly scalp DPC. TCRdb passed the RACE reads through MiXCR, listing each CDR3 protein once. The sample lists some 360,000 distinct CDR3 sequences; about 5.1% were seen once. The sample in question was whole blood, obtained in connection with sensitization to the hapten diphenylcyclopropenone (DPC). These receptors were obtained from a woman aged 45-65 years with alopecia areata. Some clones in this sample may be carry-over from other donors' samples.

This clonotype was counted ten times or more. The V and J genes are TRBV7-8 and TRBJ2-1; 11 nucleotides agree with TRBD1. V lost 4 bases, J lost 7 bases, and 9 bases stayed unmatched. There are 16 residues in the CDR3. Germline CDR1 and CDR2: SGHVS and FQNEAQ. The CDR3, as DNA: TGTGCCAGCAGCTCGCCTCCGGGACAGGGGGGGAATGAGCAGTTCTTC. Its translation is CASSSPPGQGGNEQFF. Together with reference TRBV7-8 and TRBJ2-1, the CDR3 gives the full variable domain: GAGVSQSPRYKVAKRGQDVALRCDPISGHVSLFWYQQALGQGPEFLTYFQNEAQLDKSGLPSDRFFAERPEGSVSTLKIQRTQQEDSAVYLCASSSPPGQGGNEQFFGPGTRLTVL.

This clonotype was seen many times. The chain combines TRBV10-3 with TRBJ2-3; 9 positions agree with TRBD1. This CDR3 is 12 amino acids long. Unmatched junction bases numbered 1, after V lost 7 bases and J lost 5 bases. Germline V gene lookup returns CDR1 ENHRY and CDR2 SYGVKD. Written as DNA, the CDR3 is TGTGCCATCAACAGGGGGCAAGATACGCAGTATTTT. This translates into CAINRGQDTQYF.

This clonotype was detected ten times or more. This chain links TRBV11-3 with TRBJ2-3; D is perhaps TRBD1 (6 bases). V lost 1 base, J lost 5 bases, and 10 bases lay in between. CDR1 and CDR2 from the germline V gene are SGHNT and YENEEA. The CDR3 consists of 14 residues. The CDR3: CASSLGQAGDTQYF. In DNA form, the CDR3 reads TGTGCCAGCAGCTTAGGACAGGCGGGAGATACGCAGTATTTT.

This clonotype appeared many times. The chain joins TRBV5-5 to TRBJ2-4; a possible D gene is TRBD1 (6 bases). There are 13 residues in the CDR3. The germline gives CDR1 SGHKS, CDR2 YYEKEE (reference sequence). Trimming removed 6 bases from V and 5 bases from J, with 12 bases in between. CDR3 loop: CASTTGIENIQYF. DNA of the CDR3: TGTGCCAGCACAACAGGGATTGAAAACATTCAGTACTTC. Combining the CDR3 with reference TRBV5-5 and TRBJ2-4 gives the whole variable domain DAGVTQSPTHLIKTRGQQVTLRCSPISGHKSVSWYQQVLGQGPQFIFQYYEKEERGRGNFPDRFSARQFPNYSSELNVNALLLGDSALYLCASTTGIENIQYFGAGTRLSVL.

This clonotype showed up many times. The CDR3 spells CASSLLTGGLNTEAFF. CDR3 in DNA: TGTGCCAGCAGCCTACTAACAGGGGGATTGAACACTGAAGCTTTCTTT. The chain links TRBV14 to TRBJ1-1; TRBD1 agrees at 8 bases. The V gene's germline CDR1 is SGHDN and CDR2 FVKESK. This CDR3 region has 16 residues. Trimming took 4 bases from V and 0 from J; bases not matched to a gene: 7.